The following is a T cell receptor (beta chain) sequence with its context. The sample is drawn from a study of blood T cell repertoires in COVID-19. Looking at the study overall: Collection of acute and convalescent COVID-19 samples took place in the United States, Italy and Spain. T cells, B-cell-depleted T cells, or PBMCs provided the cDNA or gDNA that served as material.

The V end was cut by 1 base, the J end by 9 bases, with 4 bases between. The CDR3 has 11 amino acids. Per the germline V gene, CDR1 is SGHTA and CDR2 is FQGNSA. Original methodology: The assay estimated nucleated cells by amplifying reference gene primers. TCRdb's table, derived via immunoSEQ multiplex PCR, lists solely in-frame clones and lacks some. That table supplies the V and J calls and clone size; D and trimming were determined from the DNA. The table has about 63,000 clones, around 80% seen once. The rearrangement uses TRBV7-2 and TRBJ2-1; D unresolved. The sequenced sample was peripheral blood. This clonotype was obtained from a human donor in a cohort sampled during active COVID-19. CDR3 loop: CASSLVIEQFF. The DNA of the CDR3 is TGTGCCAGCAGCTTAGTTATTGAGCAGTTCTTC. The full variable domain, rest sourced from reference TRBV7-2 and TRBJ2-1, is GAGVSQSPSNKVTEKGKDVELRCDPISGHTALYWYRQSLGQGLEFLIYFQGNSAPDKSGLPSDRFSAERTGGSVSTLTIQRTQQEDSAVYLCASSLVIEQFFGPGTRLTVL.